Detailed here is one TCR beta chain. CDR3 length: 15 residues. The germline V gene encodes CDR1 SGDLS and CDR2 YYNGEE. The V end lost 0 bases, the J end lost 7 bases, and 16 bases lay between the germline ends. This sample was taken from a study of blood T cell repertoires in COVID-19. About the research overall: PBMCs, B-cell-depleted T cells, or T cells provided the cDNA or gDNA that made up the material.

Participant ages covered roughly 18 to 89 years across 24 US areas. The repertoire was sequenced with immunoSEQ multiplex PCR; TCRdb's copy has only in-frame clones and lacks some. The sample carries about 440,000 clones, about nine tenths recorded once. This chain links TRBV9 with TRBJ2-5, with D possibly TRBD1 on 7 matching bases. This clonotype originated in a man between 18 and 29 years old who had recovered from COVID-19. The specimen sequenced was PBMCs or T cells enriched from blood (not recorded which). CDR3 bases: TGTGCCAGCAGCGTAGAGGCAGGGGGGTTTAGGACCCAGTACTTC. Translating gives CASSVEAGGFRTQYF.